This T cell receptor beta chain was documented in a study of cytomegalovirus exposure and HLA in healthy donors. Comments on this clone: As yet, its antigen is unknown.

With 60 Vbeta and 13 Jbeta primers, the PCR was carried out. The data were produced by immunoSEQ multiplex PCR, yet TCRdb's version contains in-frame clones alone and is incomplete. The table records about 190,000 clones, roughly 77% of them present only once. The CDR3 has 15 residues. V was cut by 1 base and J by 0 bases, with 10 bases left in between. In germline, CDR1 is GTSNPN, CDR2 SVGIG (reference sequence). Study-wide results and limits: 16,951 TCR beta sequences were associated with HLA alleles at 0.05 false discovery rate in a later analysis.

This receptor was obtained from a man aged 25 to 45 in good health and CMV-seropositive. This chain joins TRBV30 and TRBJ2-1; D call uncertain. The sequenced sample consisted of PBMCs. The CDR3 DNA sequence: TGTGCCTGGAGTGGGAGCCGTAGCTCCTACAATGAGCAGTTCTTC. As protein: CAWSGSRSSYNEQFF.